The 30 T cell receptor beta chains below all came from one sample that was sequenced in a study of low-dose radiotherapy and immunotherapy resistance in tumors. Gene-specific TRAV and TRBV primers were used for first-strand cDNA, covering alpha and beta chains. Over roughly 20 PCR cycles, TCRs were amplified from a constant-region primer and V-primer adapter. TCRdb reanalysed the reads using MiXCR and keeps one entry per CDR3 protein. The repertoire includes 10,000 to 15,000 distinct CDR3 sequences, roughly 66% of them detected once, and less than 10% sits in the top ten. All receptors come from a human donor with advanced metastatic prostate, ovarian, gallbladder or colorectal cancer (not recorded which). This table probably holds off-target reads from a library built for another chain.

The table lists this clonotype with a few counts. The chain carries TRBV20-1 and TRBJ1-4; D remains ambiguous. The V gene's germline CDR1 is DFQATT and CDR2 SNEGSKA (reference sequence). The CDR3 is made up of 13 amino acids. Trimming removed 6 bases at V and 0 bases at J, with 8 bases between. The CDR3 spells CSAPNPTNEKLFF. DNA for the CDR3: TGCAGTGCCCCGAACCCAACTAATGAAAAACTGTTTTTT.

The chain employs TRBV5-6 and TRBJ2-2, with D uncertain. The CDR3 is 12 residues long. V dropped 2 bases and J dropped 6 bases, with 5 bases sitting between them. Germline loops: CDR1 SGHDT, CDR2 YYEEEE. The CDR3 protein is CASSFRAGELFF. In nucleotides, the CDR3 is TGTGCCAGCAGCTTTAGAGCCGGGGAGCTGTTTTTT.

In its sample, this clonotype was seen a few times. V is TRBV28 and J is TRBJ2-1; 9 positions agree with TRBD1. V was clipped by 5 bases and J by 9 bases; unmatched bases: 11. Germline values: CDR1 MDHEN, CDR2 SYDVKM. The length of the CDR3 is 15 residues. The CDR3 here is CASSPPGTGRVEQFF. The CDR3 DNA reads as TGTGCCAGCAGTCCGCCCGGGACAGGGAGAGTTGAGCAGTTCTTC.

This chain joins TRBV29-1 and TRBJ1-5; D uncertain. In germline, CDR1 is SQVTM, CDR2 ANQGSEA. The CDR3 has 13 amino acids. V lost 1 base and J 3 bases, leaving 7 bases between the germline ends. For the CDR3, the DNA is TGCAGCGTTGAAGGCGGGATCAATCAGCCCCAGCATTTT. This encodes CSVEGGINQPQHF.

The chain carries TRBV28 and TRBJ1-5, with 9 nucleotides matching TRBD1. Germline CDR1 reads MDHEN; CDR2 reads SYDVKM. Trimming removed 2 bases from V and 3 bases from J; junction bases left unmatched: 11. The CDR3 is made up of 18 amino acids. The CDR3 region is CASSLRGSTGGFNQPQHF. DNA for the CDR3: TGTGCCAGCAGTTTAAGGGGGTCGACAGGGGGATTCAATCAGCCCCAGCATTTT. Combining the CDR3 with reference TRBV28 and TRBJ1-5 gives the whole variable domain DVKVTQSSRYLVKRTGEKVFLECVQDMDHENMFWYRQDPGLGLRLIYFSYDVKMKEKGDIPEGYSVSREKKERFSLILESASTNQTSMYLCASSLRGSTGGFNQPQHFGDGTRLSIL.

The rearrangement links TRBV4-1 to TRBJ1-1; 7 nucleotides line up with TRBD1. Germline V gene data show CDR1 as MGHRA and CDR2 as YSYEKL. With 3 bases clipped from V and 0 bases from J, the junction kept 4 bases outside the gene matches. The CDR3 spans 15 residues. The CDR3 bases are TGCGCCAGCAGCCACCGGGACAGCCTGAACACTGAAGCTTTCTTT. It yields the protein CASSHRDSLNTEAFF.

The chain couples TRBV19 to TRBJ2-2; D may be TRBD1 (6 bases). CDR1 is LNHDA, CDR2 SQIVND, per germline (reference sequence). The germline V and J ends were trimmed by 5 bases and 0 bases, with 13 bases remaining between them. The CDR3 contains 16 residues. This CDR3 reads CASSFTGQTNTGELFF. The DNA of the CDR3 is TGTGCCAGTAGTTTCACAGGACAGACGAACACCGGGGAGCTGTTTTTT.

The chain has TRBV28 and TRBJ2-1; no clear D gene. Looked up from germline, CDR1 is MDHEN and CDR2 is SYDVKM. V gave up 6 bases and J gave up 8 bases, with 11 bases separating them. The CDR3 covers 12 residues. The DNA for the CDR3 is TGTGCCAGCAGCCGAAACCTCCATGAGCAGTTCTTC. Translating gives CASSRNLHEQFF.

This sequence joins TRBV20-1 and TRBJ1-4; 10 bases fit TRBD1. The trim removed 3 bases at V and 7 bases at J, leaving 8 bases unmatched. CDR1 is DFQATT and CDR2 is SNEGSKA in the germline V gene (reference sequence). CDR3 length: 15 residues. The CDR3: CSASGTGALGEKLFF. Written as DNA, the CDR3 is TGCAGTGCTAGTGGGACAGGGGCCTTGGGTGAAAAACTGTTTTTT.

The V and J genes are TRBV10-3 and TRBJ1-5; no clear D gene. Germline CDR1 ENHRY, CDR2 SYGVKD. The CDR3 extends over 14 amino acids. V was clipped by 4 bases and J by 7 bases, with 14 bases between them. This CDR3 is CAISAGGMEQPQHF. The CDR3 nucleotides are TGTGCCATCAGTGCAGGAGGGATGGAGCAGCCCCAGCATTTT.

This chain joins TRBV2 and TRBJ2-5; D is uncertain. Trimming took 7 bases from V and 2 from J, leaving 17 bases between them. Germline CDR1 is SNHLY and CDR2 is FYNNEI. The CDR3 loop spans 15 amino acids. The CDR3 loop is CASNGFAASQETQYF. The CDR3 nucleotides read TGTGCCAGCAACGGCTTTGCGGCAAGTCAAGAGACCCAGTACTTC.

This chain joins TRBV7-2 and TRBJ1-4; D ambiguous. Trimming pared 6 bases from V and 0 bases from J, leaving 8 bases between. The CDR3 is 14 residues long. Germline values: CDR1 SGHTA, CDR2 FQGNSA. CDR3 sequence reads: CASRVASTNEKLFF. DNA of the CDR3: TGTGCCAGCAGAGTCGCGTCAACTAATGAAAAACTGTTTTTT.

CDR3 sequence (DNA): TGTGCCAGCAGCCGGGACAGCTCGAAGGAGCAGTACTTC. Its protein product is CASSRDSSKEQYF. This rearrangement joins TRBV6-6 to TRBJ2-7; 7 bases match TRBD1. Per the germline V gene, CDR1 is MNHNY and CDR2 is SVGAGI (reference sequence). This CDR3 contains 13 residues. V trimming: 6 bases; J trimming: 7 bases; junction bases outside the gene matches: 9.

The chain couples TRBV6-1 to TRBJ2-2; no clear D gene. There are 14 residues in the CDR3. The germline V and J ends were trimmed by 1 base and 7 bases, with 10 bases remaining between them. CDR1 and CDR2 from the germline V gene are MNHNS and SASEGT. The chain's CDR3 is CASSEGGKVGELFF. For the CDR3, the DNA is TGTGCCAGCAGTGAAGGGGGAAAGGTCGGGGAGCTGTTTTTT.

The chain joins TRBV3-1 to TRBJ2-1, with D possibly TRBD2 on 5 matching bases. V gave up 4 bases and J gave up 8 bases, with 6 bases separating them. Per germline, CDR1 LGHDT and CDR2 YNNKEL (reference sequence). The CDR3 is 11 residues long. Here the CDR3 DNA reads TGTGCCAGCAGCCTTAGCGATGAGCAGTTCTTC. Its translation is CASSLSDEQFF.

The chain links TRBV25-1 to TRBJ2-1; 7 bases are a match to TRBD1. This CDR3 is 17 amino acids long. The J segment lost 0 bases and the V segment lost 3 bases, leaving 8 bases of the junction unmatched. The germline V gene encodes CDR1 MGHDK and CDR2 SYGVNS. The CDR3 here is CASSDDRVDSSYNEQFF. The CDR3, as DNA: TGTGCCAGCAGTGATGACAGGGTCGATAGCTCCTACAATGAGCAGTTCTTC.

The chain employs TRBV14 and TRBJ2-1; possible D gene TRBD2, 5 bases. Trimming took off 4 bases at V and 2 bases at J, with 12 bases between the two ends. The V gene's germline CDR1 is SGHDN and CDR2 FVKESK. The CDR3 contains 15 residues. The chain's CDR3 is CASSLRELTYNEQFF. The CDR3 DNA follows: TGTGCCAGCAGCCTCCGGGAACTCACCTACAATGAGCAGTTCTTC.

This sequence joins TRBV19 and TRBJ2-3; D is ambiguous. V was cut by 3 bases and J by 8 bases, with 12 bases left in between. The germline V gene has CDR1 LNHDA and CDR2 SQIVND (reference sequence). CDR3 size: 13 residues. Here the CDR3 DNA reads TGTGCCAGTAGTATTGACCGGTGGGGTACGCAGTATTTT. Amino acid sequence: CASSIDRWGTQYF.

The rearrangement links TRBV24-1 to TRBJ1-5; 9 bases map to TRBD1. There are 13 residues in the CDR3. Trimming cost V 6 bases and J 6 bases; bases outside gene matches: 2. Germline loops: CDR1 KGHDR, CDR2 SFDVKD. CDR3 DNA sequence: TGTGCCACCAGTCTGGGACAGGGTCAGCCCCAGCATTTT. This sequence encodes CATSLGQGQPQHF.

A few counts support this clonotype. V usage is TRBV18 and J usage is TRBJ1-2; 8 bases align to TRBD1. The CDR3 is 16 residues long. Germline lookup yields CDR1 KGHSH and CDR2 LQKENI. Unmatched junction bases numbered 10, after V lost 3 bases and J lost 4 bases. CDR3 amino acids: CASSPPMGQVLYGYTF. CDR3 nucleotides: TGTGCCAGCTCACCGCCGATGGGACAGGTGCTCTATGGCTACACCTTC.

The chain couples TRBV13 to TRBJ2-1; 9 nucleotides align to TRBD1. The CDR3 loop spans 18 amino acids. CDR1 is PRHDT, CDR2 FYEKMQ, per germline (reference sequence). V trimming: 5 bases; J trimming: 2 bases; junction bases outside the gene matches: 13. Written as DNA, the CDR3 is TGTGCCAGCAGCCCCTCACCCGGGACAGGGTTACCCTACAATGAGCAGTTCTTC. Its translation: CASSPSPGTGLPYNEQFF.

The J gene is TRBJ1-6, the V gene TRBV10-3; D unresolved. Germline V CDR1 and CDR2: ENHRY, SYGVKD. The CDR3 extends over 13 amino acids. V was clipped by 7 bases and J by 7 bases, with 11 bases between them. This CDR3 is CAIKLGENSPLHF. CDR3 bases: TGTGCCATCAAGTTGGGAGAGAATTCACCCCTCCACTTT.

The chain joins TRBV24-1 to TRBJ2-1; the D is unclear. The CDR3 has 15 amino acids. Germline V gene data show CDR1 as KGHDR and CDR2 as SFDVKD. Trimming left V 0 bases short and J 5 bases short, with 10 bases between. CDR3: CATSDLRTRNNEQFF. CDR3 DNA: TGTGCCACCAGTGATTTGCGGACCCGTAACAATGAGCAGTTCTTC.

This chain connects TRBV6-2 or TRBV6-3 to TRBJ2-5; D unclear. This CDR3 comprises 10 residues. Looked up from germline, CDR1 is MNHEY and CDR2 is SVGEGT. V lost 7 bases and J 2 bases, leaving 2 bases between the germline ends. The chain's CDR3 is CASKQETQYF. CDR3 DNA sequence: TGTGCCAGCAAACAAGAGACCCAGTACTTC.

The table lists this clonotype with a few counts. This chain links TRBV4-1 with TRBJ2-3, with TRBD2 identical over 11 bases. The CDR3 contains 18 residues. V shed 4 bases and J 3 bases; nucleotides not matched to a gene: 12. Germline-derived CDR1 and CDR2 are MGHRA and YSYEKL. The DNA for the CDR3 is TGCGCCAGCAGCCGGATACTAGCGGGAGTGAAGAGGACAGATACGCAGTATTTT. Amino acids: CASSRILAGVKRTDTQYF.

The V and J genes are TRBV3-1 and TRBJ2-5, with 7 bases matching TRBD2. The germline gives CDR1 LGHDT, CDR2 YNNKEL (reference sequence). V gave up 4 bases and J gave up 4 bases; unmatched junction bases: 3. The CDR3 contains 13 residues. The CDR3 spells CASSRTSRETQYF. CDR3 nucleotide sequence: TGTGCCAGCAGCCGGACTAGTAGAGAGACCCAGTACTTC.

This clonotype was seen only a few times. The chain recombines TRBV25-1 with TRBJ1-5; the D is unclear. Germline V CDR1 and CDR2: MGHDK, SYGVNS. The CDR3 runs to 15 residues. With 2 bases removed from V and 5 bases from J, the gap between germline ends came to 13 bases. In DNA form, the CDR3 reads TGTGCCAGCAGTGAAAGTAACGGTCCGCATCAGCCCCAGCATTTT. Translated, it gives CASSESNGPHQPQHF.

This chain uses TRBV12-3 or TRBV12-4 with TRBJ2-2; a possible D gene is TRBD2 (7 bases). The CDR3 runs to 15 residues. V shed 7 bases and J shed 2 bases, with 14 bases lying between them. CDR3 nucleotides: TGTGCCAGCAATCCGCGGGGGCCTAACACCGGGGAGCTGTTTTTT. It yields the protein CASNPRGPNTGELFF.

The chain has TRBV19 and TRBJ2-4; 9 positions agree with TRBD1. This CDR3 is 15 amino acids long. Germline values: CDR1 LNHDA, CDR2 SQIVND (reference sequence). The V gene end was trimmed by 0 bases and the J gene end by 7 bases; junction bases not matched to a gene: 4. In DNA form, the CDR3 reads TGTGCCAGTAGTATAGATGGGACAGGGATCAACATTCAGTACTTC. It codes for CASSIDGTGINIQYF.

The genes are TRBV5-1 and TRBJ2-3; 12 positions match TRBD2. Trimming cost V 6 bases and J 1 base; bases outside gene matches: 12. The CDR3 is 18 residues long. Germline V gene sequence: CDR1 SGHRS, CDR2 YFSETQ. CDR3 in amino acids: CASTTSGGISAGTDTQYF. In DNA form, the CDR3 reads TGCGCCAGCACCACTAGCGGGGGGATCTCCGCGGGCACAGATACGCAGTATTTT.